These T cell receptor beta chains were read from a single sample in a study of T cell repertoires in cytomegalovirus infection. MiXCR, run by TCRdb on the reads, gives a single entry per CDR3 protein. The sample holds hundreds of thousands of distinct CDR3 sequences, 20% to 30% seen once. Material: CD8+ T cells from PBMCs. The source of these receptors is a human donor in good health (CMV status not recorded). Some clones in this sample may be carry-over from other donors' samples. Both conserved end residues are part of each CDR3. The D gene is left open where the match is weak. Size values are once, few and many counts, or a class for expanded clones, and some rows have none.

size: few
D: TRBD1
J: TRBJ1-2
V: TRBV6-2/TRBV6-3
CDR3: CASSPDREVYGYTF
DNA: TGTGCCAGCAGTCCGGACAGGGAGGTATATGGCTACACCTTC

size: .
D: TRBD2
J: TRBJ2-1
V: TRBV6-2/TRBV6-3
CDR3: CASSPLAGSLYNEQFF
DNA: TGTGCCAGCAGTCCGCTAGCGGGGAGTCTCTACAATGAGCAGTTCTTC

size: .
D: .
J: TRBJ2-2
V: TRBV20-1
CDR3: CSATGTRTGELFF
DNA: TGCAGTGCCACCGGGACAAGAACCGGGGAGCTGTTTTTT

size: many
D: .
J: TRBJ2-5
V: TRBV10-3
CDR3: CAISELDFIGGLQETQYF
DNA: TGTGCCATCAGTGAGTTAGATTTTATAGGAGGTCTCCAAGAGACCCAGTACTTC

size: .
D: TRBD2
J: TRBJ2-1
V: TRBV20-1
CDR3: CSASDLAGGGNEQFF
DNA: TGCAGTGCTTCAGATCTAGCGGGGGGGGGCAATGAGCAGTTCTTC

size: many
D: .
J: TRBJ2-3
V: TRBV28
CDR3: CASSFDGASTDTQYF
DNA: TGTGCCAGCAGTTTCGACGGGGCAAGCACAGATACGCAGTATTTT

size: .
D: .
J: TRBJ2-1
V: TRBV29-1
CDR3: CSVDIAYEQFF
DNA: TGCAGCGTTGACATTGCCTATGAGCAGTTCTTC

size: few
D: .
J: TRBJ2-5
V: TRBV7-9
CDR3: CASSFLTSPQETQYF
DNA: TGTGCCAGCAGCTTCCTGACTAGTCCCCAAGAGACCCAGTACTTC

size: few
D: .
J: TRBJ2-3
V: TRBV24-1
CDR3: CATRRGGADTQYF
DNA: TGTGCCACCAGGCGGGGTGGGGCAGATACGCAGTATTTT

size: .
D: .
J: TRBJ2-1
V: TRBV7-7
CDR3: CASSRGPSSYNEQFF
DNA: TGTGCTAGCAGCCGCGGGCCTAGCTCCTACAATGAGCAGTTCTTC

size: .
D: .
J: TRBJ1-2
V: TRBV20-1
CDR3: CSAPMLQMGNYGYTF
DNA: TGCAGTGCCCCGATGCTACAGATGGGAAACTATGGCTACACCTTC

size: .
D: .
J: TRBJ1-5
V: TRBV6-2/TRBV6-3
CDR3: CASSYTSPGRQNNQPQHF
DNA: TGTGCCAGCAGTTACACAAGTCCGGGACGACAAAACAATCAGCCCCAGCATTTT

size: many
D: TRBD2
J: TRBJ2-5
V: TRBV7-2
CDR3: CASSSSTGLAGRETQYF
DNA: TGTGCCAGCAGCTCCTCCACGGGACTAGCGGGGAGGGAGACCCAGTACTTC

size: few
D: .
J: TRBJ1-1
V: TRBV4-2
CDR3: CASSQEVGLDTEAFF
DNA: TGTGCCAGCAGCCAAGAGGTGGGGCTGGACACTGAAGCTTTCTTT

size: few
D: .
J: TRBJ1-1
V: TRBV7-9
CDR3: CASTPQSGGMNTEAFF
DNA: TGTGCCAGCACCCCCCAATCCGGCGGGATGAACACTGAAGCTTTCTTT

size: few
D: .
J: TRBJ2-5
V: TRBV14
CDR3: CASSQDGRRETQYF
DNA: TGTGCCAGCAGCCAAGATGGGCGGAGGGAGACCCAGTACTTC

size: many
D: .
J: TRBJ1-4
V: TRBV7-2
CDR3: CASSLAPVRGRREKLFF
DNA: TGTGCCAGCAGCTTAGCACCTGTCCGGGGCCGGCGTGAAAAACTGTTTTTT

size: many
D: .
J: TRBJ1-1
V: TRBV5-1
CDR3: CASSLGQRNTEAFF
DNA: TGCGCCAGCAGCTTGGGGCAGAGAAACACTGAAGCTTTCTTT

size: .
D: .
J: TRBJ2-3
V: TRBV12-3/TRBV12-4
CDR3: CATSWAGATTDTQYF
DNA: TGTGCCACGTCCTGGGCGGGGGCGACCACAGATACGCAGTATTTT

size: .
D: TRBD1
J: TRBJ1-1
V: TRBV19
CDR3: CASSITGGLNTEAFF
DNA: TGTGCCAGTAGCATCACAGGGGGTTTGAACACTGAAGCTTTCTTT

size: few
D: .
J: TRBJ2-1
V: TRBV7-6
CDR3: CASSLESRSSYNEQFF
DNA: TGTGCCAGCAGCTTAGAATCTCGGAGCTCCTACAATGAGCAGTTCTTC

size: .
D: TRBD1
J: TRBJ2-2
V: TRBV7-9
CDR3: CASNIPGQVTGELFF
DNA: TGTGCCAGCAACATCCCGGGACAGGTGACCGGGGAGCTGTTTTTT

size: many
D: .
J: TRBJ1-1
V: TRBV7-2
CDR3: CASSPGSSTEAFF
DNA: TGTGCCAGCAGCCCCGGAAGTAGCACTGAAGCTTTCTTT

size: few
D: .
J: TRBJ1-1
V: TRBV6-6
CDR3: CASSRDGEHGEAFF
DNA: TGTGCCAGCAGTAGGGACGGCGAACATGGGGAAGCTTTCTTT

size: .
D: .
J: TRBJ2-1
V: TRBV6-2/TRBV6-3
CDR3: CASSYDRDCSYNEQFF
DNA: TGTGCCAGCAGTTACGATCGGGACTGCTCCTACAATGAGCAGTTCTTC

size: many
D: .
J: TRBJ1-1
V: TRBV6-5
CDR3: CASSYSKDTEAFF
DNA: TGTGCCAGCAGTTACTCGAAGGACACTGAAGCTTTCTTT